This T cell receptor beta chain was sequenced during a study of T cell responses to AZD1222 COVID-19 vaccine. Study-level points and caveats: Repertoires in all cases were sampled only once the peak T cell response had passed. Vaccine-associated CD4 TCRs spanned spike, dominant at 160-218 and 743-854. Reportedly, close to half of spike-specific TCRs are directed against unmutated variant regions.

The germline V gene encodes CDR1 SQVTM and CDR2 ANQGSEA. The V gene lost 3 bases and the J gene lost 10 bases, with 21 bases spanning the gap. The CDR3 covers 15 residues. On this clone: Its target is not known.

Here immunoSEQ multiplex PCR was the method, and the copy in TCRdb shows in-frame clones only, minus some. This table has around 200,000 clones, roughly 94% appearing once. The V call is TRBV29-1, the J call TRBJ1-4; D may be TRBD1 (6 bases). The material sequenced was peripheral blood, taken 28 days after the second AZD1222 dose. The receptor was derived from an adult who received the AZD1222 COVID-19 vaccine. The CDR3 spells CSVDGGPSTLGKLFF. DNA for the CDR3: TGCAGCGTTGACGGGGGGCCTTCCACTCTCGGAAAACTGTTTTTT.